This T cell receptor beta chain emerged from a study of CD8+ T cells in alopecia areata. Once RNA had been extracted, it was reverse transcribed into cDNA to act as the sequencing template. The data were produced by immunoSEQ multiplex PCR, yet TCRdb's version contains in-frame clones alone and is incomplete. The table has about 160,000 clones, over 45% seen once. The ends were cut back, 0 bases at V and 15 bases at J, with 15 bases in the middle. This CDR3 spans 13 amino acids. CDR1 and CDR2 (germline): SGHAT, FQNNGV. This receptor was taken from a human donor with alopecia areata. Sequenced sample: CD4+ T cells sorted from blood. V is TRBV11-2 and J is TRBJ2-1; D is undetermined. The CDR3 protein is CASSLEESSSRFF. The CDR3 DNA reads TGTGCCAGCAGCTTAGAGGAGAGCAGCTCGAGGTTCTTC.